This TCR beta chain was identified in a study of T cell repertoires in cytomegalovirus infection. In the study overall: Carrying CMV and the relevant HLA type showed in public TCR beta signatures.

This CDR3 contains 15 residues. V gave up 3 bases and J gave up 6 bases; unmatched junction bases: 7. TCRdb re-called the reads through MiXCR, storing one row per CDR3 protein. The sample lists 150,000 to 200,000 distinct CDR3 sequences, over 13% seen once, with approximately 30% in the top ten. This clonotype turned up a few times. Sequencing input: PBMCs. The V and J genes are TRBV12-3 or TRBV12-4 and TRBJ2-1, with 8 bases matching TRBD2. The TCR originated in a human donor in good health (CMV status not recorded). Some clones in this sample may be carry-over from other donors' samples. CDR3 amino acids: CASSFGASGGNEQFF. The CDR3 nucleotides are TGTGCCAGCAGTTTCGGAGCAAGCGGGGGCAATGAGCAGTTCTTC.